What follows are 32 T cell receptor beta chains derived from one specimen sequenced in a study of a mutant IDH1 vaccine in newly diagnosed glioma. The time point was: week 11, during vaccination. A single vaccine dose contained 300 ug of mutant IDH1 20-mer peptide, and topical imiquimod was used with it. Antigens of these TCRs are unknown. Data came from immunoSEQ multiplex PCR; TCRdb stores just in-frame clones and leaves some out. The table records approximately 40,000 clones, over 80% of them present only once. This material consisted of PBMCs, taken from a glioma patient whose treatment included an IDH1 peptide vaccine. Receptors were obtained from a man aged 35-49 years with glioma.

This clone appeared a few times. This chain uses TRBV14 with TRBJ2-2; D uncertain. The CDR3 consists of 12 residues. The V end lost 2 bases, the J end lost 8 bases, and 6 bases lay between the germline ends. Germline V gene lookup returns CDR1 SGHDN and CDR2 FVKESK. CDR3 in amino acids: CASSQLRGELFF. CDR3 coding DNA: TGTGCCAGCAGCCAACTGCGGGGGGAGCTGTTTTTT. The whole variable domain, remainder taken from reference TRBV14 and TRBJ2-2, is EAGVTQFPSHSVIEKGQTVTLRCDPISGHDNLYWYRRVMGKEIKFLLHFVKESKQDESGMPNNRFLAERTGGTYSTLKVQPAELEDSGVYFCASSQLRGELFFGEGSRLTVL.

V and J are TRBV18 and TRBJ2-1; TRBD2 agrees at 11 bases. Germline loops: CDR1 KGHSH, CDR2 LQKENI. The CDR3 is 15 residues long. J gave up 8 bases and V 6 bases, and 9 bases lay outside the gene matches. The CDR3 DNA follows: TGTGCCAGCTCGCTTACTAGCGGGAGAGGGGATGAGCAGTTCTTC. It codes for CASSLTSGRGDEQFF. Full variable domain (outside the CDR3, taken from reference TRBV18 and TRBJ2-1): NAGVMQNPRHLVRRRGQEARLRCSPMKGHSHVYWYRQLPEEGLKFMVYLQKENIIDESGMPKERFSAEFPKEGPSILRIQQVVRGDSAAYFCASSLTSGRGDEQFFGPGTRLTVL.

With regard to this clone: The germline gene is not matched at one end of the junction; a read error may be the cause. The CDR3 sequence is CASSPPGGLKLF. CDR3 coding DNA: TGTGCCAGCAGTCCCCCCGGGGGGCTAAAACTCTTC. This rearrangement joins TRBV28 to TRBJ2-7, with D possibly matching TRBD2 (7 bases). The CDR3 consists of 12 residues. The germline V gene has CDR1 MDHEN and CDR2 SYDVKM.

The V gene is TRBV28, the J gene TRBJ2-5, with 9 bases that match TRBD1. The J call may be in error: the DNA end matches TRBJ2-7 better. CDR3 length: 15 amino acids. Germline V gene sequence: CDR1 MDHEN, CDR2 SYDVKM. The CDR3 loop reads CASSLGGQGAYEQYF. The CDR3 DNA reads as TGTGCCAGCAGCCTAGGGGGACAGGGCGCCTACGAGCAGTACTTC.

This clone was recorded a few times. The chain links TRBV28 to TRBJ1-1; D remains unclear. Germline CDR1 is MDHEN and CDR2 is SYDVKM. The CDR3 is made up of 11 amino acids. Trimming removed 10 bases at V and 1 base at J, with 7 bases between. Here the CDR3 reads CAIGRNTEAFF. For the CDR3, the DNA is TGTGCCATCGGTCGGAACACTGAAGCTTTCTTT.

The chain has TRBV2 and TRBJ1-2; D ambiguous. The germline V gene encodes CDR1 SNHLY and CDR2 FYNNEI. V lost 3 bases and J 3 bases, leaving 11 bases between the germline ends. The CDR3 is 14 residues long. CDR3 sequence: CASSDSVGYYGYTF. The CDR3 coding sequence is TGTGCCAGCAGTGACTCTGTGGGTTACTATGGCTACACCTTC.

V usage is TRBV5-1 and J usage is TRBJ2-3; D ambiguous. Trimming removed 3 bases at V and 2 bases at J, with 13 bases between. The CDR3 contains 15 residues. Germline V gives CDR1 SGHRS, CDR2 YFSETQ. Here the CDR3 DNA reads TGCGCCAGCAGCTCCCAGCTACGGCCCACAGATACGCAGTATTTT. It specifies CASSSQLRPTDTQYF. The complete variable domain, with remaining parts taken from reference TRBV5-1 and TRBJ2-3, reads KAGVTQTPRYLIKTRGQQVTLSCSPISGHRSVSWYQQTPGQGLQFLFEYFSETQRNKGNFPGRFSGRQFSNSRSEMNVSTLELGDSALYLCASSSQLRPTDTQYFGPGTRLTVL.

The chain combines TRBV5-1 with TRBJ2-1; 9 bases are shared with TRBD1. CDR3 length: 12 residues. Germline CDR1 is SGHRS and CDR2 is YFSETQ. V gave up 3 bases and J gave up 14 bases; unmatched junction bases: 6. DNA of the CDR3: TGCGCCAGCAGCTCGGACAGGGGAAGAAAGTTCTTC. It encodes CASSSDRGRKFF.

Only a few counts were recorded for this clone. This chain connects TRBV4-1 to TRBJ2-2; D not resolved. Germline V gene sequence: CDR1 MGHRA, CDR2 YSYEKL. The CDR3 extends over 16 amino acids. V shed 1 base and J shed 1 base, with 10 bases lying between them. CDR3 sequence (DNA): TGCGCCAGCAGCCAAGGGCTCAATAGGAACACCGGGGAGCTGTTTTTT. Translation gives CASSQGLNRNTGELFF.

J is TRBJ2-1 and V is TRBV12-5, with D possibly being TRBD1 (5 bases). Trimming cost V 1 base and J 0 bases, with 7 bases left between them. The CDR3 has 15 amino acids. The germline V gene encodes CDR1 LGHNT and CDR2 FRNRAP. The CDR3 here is CASGLGQSSYNEQFF. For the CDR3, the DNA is TGTGCTAGTGGTTTGGGACAGAGCTCCTACAATGAGCAGTTCTTC.

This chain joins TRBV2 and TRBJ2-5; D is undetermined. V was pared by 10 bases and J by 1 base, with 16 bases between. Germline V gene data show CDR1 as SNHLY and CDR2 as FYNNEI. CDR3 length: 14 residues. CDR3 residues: CATPRTELQETQYF. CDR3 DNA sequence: TGTGCCACCCCGAGAACAGAACTCCAAGAGACCCAGTACTTC.

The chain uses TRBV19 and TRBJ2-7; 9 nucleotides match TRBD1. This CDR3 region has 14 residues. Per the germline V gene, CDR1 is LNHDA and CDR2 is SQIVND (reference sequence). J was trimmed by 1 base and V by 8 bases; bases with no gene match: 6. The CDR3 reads CASSDRGPSYEQYF. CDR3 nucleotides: TGTGCCAGTTCGGACAGGGGACCGTCCTACGAGCAGTACTTC.

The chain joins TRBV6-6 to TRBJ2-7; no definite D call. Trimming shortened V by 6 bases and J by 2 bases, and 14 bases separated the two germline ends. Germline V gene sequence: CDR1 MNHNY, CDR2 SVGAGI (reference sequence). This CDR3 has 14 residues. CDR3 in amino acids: CASRRHSTTYEQYF. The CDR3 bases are TGTGCCAGCAGAAGACATAGTACAACCTACGAGCAGTACTTC.

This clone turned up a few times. The DNA for the CDR3 is TGTGCCATGGCGTTCGGGGGGGAGCTGTTTTTT. Translating gives CAMAFGGELFF. V gene TRBV10-3 combines with J gene TRBJ2-2, with D uncertain. In germline, CDR1 is ENHRY, CDR2 SYGVKD. Trimming took off 9 bases at V and 8 bases at J, with 10 bases between the two ends. The CDR3 totals 11 residues.

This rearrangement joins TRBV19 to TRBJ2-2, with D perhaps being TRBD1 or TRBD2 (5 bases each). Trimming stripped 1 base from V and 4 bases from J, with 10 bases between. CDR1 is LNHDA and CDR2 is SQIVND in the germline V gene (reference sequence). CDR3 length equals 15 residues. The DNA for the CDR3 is TGTGCCAGTAGTATAGGAGGGGTGGGCACCGGGGAGCTGTTTTTT. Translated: CASSIGGVGTGELFF.

CDR3 in DNA: TGTGCCACCAGCAGAGATCCCCCCCAAGAGCCCCAGCATTTT. Protein sequence: CATSRDPPQEPQHF. The chain uses TRBV15 and TRBJ1-5; no firm D call. Germline values: CDR1 LNHNV, CDR2 YYDKDF (reference sequence). V gave up 0 bases and J gave up 8 bases, with 11 bases separating them. This CDR3 contains 14 residues.

The CDR3: CASSRGTGDNEKLFF. DNA for the CDR3: TGTGCCAGCAGCCGTGGGACGGGGGATAATGAAAAACTGTTTTTT. The genes are TRBV4-2 and TRBJ1-4, with D perhaps matching TRBD1 (5 bases). Germline V lookup: CDR1 LGHNA, CDR2 YNFKEQ. The CDR3 runs 15 residues. V lost 4 bases and J 4 bases, leaving 13 bases between the germline ends.

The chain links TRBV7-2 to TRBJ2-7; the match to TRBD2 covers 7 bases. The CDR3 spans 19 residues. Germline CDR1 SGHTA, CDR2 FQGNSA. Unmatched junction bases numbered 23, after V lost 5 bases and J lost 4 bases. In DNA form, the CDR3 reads TGTGCCAGCAGCAGTCCCTCCGGGACTAACCCCGGCAGTAAGTACGAGCAGTACTTC. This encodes CASSSPSGTNPGSKYEQYF. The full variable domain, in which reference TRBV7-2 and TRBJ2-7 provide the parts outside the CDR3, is GAGVSQSPSNKVTEKGKDVELRCDPISGHTALYWYRQSLGQGLEFLIYFQGNSAPDKSGLPSDRFSAERTGGSVSTLTIQRTQQEDSAVYLCASSSPSGTNPGSKYEQYFGPGTRLTVT.

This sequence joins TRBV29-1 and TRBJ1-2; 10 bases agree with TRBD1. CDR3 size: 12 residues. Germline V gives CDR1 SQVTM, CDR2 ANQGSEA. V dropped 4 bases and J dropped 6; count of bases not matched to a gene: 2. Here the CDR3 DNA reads TGCAGCGTTGTGGGACAGGGGAATGGCTACACCTTC. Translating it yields CSVVGQGNGYTF.

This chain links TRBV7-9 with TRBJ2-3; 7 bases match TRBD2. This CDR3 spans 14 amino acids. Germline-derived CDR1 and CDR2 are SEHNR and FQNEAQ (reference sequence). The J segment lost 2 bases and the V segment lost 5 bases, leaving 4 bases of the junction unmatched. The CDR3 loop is CASSLSGNTDTQYF. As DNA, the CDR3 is TGTGCCAGCAGCCTGAGCGGGAACACAGATACGCAGTATTTT.

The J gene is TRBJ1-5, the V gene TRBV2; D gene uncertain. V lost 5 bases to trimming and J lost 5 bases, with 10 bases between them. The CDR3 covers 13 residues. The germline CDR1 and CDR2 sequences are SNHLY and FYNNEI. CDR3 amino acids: CASSPIEDQPQHF. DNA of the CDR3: TGTGCCAGCAGTCCCATAGAGGATCAGCCCCAGCATTTT.

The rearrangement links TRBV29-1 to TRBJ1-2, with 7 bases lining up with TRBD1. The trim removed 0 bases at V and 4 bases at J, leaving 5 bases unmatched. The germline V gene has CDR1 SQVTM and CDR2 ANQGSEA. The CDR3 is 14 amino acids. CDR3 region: CSVEDDRVAYGYTF. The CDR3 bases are TGCAGCGTTGAAGATGACAGGGTTGCCTATGGCTACACCTTC.

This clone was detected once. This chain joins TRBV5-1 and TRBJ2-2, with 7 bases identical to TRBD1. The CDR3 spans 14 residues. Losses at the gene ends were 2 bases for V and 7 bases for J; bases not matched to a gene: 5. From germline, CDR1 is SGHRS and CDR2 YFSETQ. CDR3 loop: CASSFQQGSGELFF. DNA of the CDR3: TGCGCCAGCAGCTTCCAACAGGGGAGCGGGGAGCTGTTTTTT.

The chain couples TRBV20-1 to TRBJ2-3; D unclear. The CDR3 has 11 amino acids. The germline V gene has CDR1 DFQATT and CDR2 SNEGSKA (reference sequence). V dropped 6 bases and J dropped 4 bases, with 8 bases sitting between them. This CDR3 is CSATAADTQYF. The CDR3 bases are TGCAGTGCCACCGCGGCAGATACGCAGTATTTT.

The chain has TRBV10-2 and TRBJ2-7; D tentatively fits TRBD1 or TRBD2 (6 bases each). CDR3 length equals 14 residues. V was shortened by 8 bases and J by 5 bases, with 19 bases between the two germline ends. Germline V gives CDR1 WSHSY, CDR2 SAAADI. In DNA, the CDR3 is TGCGCCAGCCGAGAGGGGGGAAGTGGCGACGAGCAGTACTTC. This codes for CASREGGSGDEQYF.

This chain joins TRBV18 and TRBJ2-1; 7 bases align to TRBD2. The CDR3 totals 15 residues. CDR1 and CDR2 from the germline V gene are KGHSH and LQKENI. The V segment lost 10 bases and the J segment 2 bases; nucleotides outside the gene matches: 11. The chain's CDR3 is CATLAGEGAYNEQFF. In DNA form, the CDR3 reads TGTGCCACCTTGGCGGGAGAGGGTGCCTACAATGAGCAGTTCTTC.

CDR3 protein: CASSFGQGTNTQYF. The DNA of the CDR3 is TGTGCCAGCAGCTTCGGACAGGGTACGAATACGCAGTATTTT. The V call is TRBV7-2, the J call TRBJ2-3, with 8 bases matching TRBD1. The ends lost 3 bases at V and 7 bases at J; junction bases unmatched: 6. The CDR3 extends over 14 amino acids. Germline lookup yields CDR1 SGHTA and CDR2 FQGNSA.

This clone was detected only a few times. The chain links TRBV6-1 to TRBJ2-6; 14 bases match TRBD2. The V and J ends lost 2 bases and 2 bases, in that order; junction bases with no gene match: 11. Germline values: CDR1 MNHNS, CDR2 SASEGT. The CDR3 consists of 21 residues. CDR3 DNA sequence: TGTGCCAGCAGTGAACTGGTCGGGACTAGCGGGAGTTGGGCTGGGGCCAACGTCCTGACTTTC. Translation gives CASSELVGTSGSWAGANVLTF.

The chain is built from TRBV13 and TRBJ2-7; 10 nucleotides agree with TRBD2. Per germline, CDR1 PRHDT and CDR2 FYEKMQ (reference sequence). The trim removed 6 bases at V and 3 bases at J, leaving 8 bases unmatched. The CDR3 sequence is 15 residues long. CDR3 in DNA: TGTGCCAGCAGTCTATACGGGACTAGCGACTACGAGCAGTACTTC. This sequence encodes CASSLYGTSDYEQYF.

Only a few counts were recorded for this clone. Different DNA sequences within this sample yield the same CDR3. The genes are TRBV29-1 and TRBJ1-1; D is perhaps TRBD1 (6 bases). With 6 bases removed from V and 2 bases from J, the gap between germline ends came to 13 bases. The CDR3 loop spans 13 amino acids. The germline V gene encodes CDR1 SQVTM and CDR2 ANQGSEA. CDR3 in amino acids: CSVYREVNTEAFF. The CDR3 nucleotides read TGCAGCGTGTACAGGGAAGTAAACACTGAAGCTTTCTTT.

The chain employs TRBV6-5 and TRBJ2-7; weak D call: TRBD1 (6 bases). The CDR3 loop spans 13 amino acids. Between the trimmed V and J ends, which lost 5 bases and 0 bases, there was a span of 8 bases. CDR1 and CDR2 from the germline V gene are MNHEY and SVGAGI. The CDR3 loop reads CASSTDSSYEQYF. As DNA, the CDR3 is TGTGCCAGCAGTACGGACAGCTCCTACGAGCAGTACTTC.

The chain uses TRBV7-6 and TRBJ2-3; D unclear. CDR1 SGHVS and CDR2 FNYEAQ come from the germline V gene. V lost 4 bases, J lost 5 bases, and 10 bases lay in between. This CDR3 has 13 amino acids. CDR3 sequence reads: CASSSTPKDTQYF. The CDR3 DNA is TGTGCCAGCAGCTCGACCCCAAAAGATACGCAGTATTTT.